The 19 T cell receptor beta chains given below trace back to one sample, sequenced in a study of T cells in Graves' hyperthyroidism and ophthalmopathy. Amplification of TCR beta CDR3 regions used RNA as the template. First-round RT-PCR of the TCR CDR3 relied on the HTBI primer set. TCRdb processed the multiplex PCR reads anew with MiXCR; each CDR3 protein has one entry. The sample holds some 620,000 distinct CDR3 sequences; around 15% are singletons and the top ten take about 3.8%. The sequencing input was blood. The receptors here all came from a woman in her twenties or thirties with Graves' hyperthyroidism.

This clonotype came up many times. The V and J genes are TRBV24-1 and TRBJ2-3; the D gene is possibly TRBD2 (6 bases). The CDR3 length is 15 residues. V shed 3 bases and J shed 0 bases, with 9 bases lying between them. The V gene's germline CDR1 is KGHDR and CDR2 SFDVKD. This CDR3 is CATSDRLVSTDTQYF. CDR3 DNA: TGTGCCACCAGTGATCGACTAGTCAGCACAGATACGCAGTATTTT.

The chain employs TRBV9 and TRBJ2-7; 7 nucleotides align to TRBD2. Trimming took 3 bases from V and 4 from J; bases not matched to a gene: 10. The germline CDR1 and CDR2 sequences are SGDLS and YYNGEE. The CDR3 has 15 residues. CDR3 coding DNA: TGTGCCAGCAGCGCGGGGGACTACGGGGGGTACGAGCAGTACTTC. It yields the protein CASSAGDYGGYEQYF. Supplemented by reference TRBV9 and TRBJ2-7, the full variable domain reads DSGVTQTPKHLITATGQRVTLRCSPRSGDLSVYWYQQSLDQGLQFLIQYYNGEERAKGNILERFSAQQFPDLHSELNLSSLELGDSALYFCASSAGDYGGYEQYFGPGTRLTVT.

This clonotype was detected many times. The chain combines TRBV3-1 with TRBJ2-1; 13 positions agree with TRBD2. The length of the CDR3 is 15 residues. V lost 6 bases and J lost 3; bases outside the gene matches: 2. Germline lookup yields CDR1 LGHDT and CDR2 YNNKEL (reference sequence). Here the CDR3 reads CASRRLAGGYNEQFF. Written as DNA, the CDR3 is TGTGCCAGCAGACGACTAGCGGGAGGCTACAATGAGCAGTTCTTC.

Points on this clonotype: Given a much more abundant clone one base away, this may be a read error. This rearrangement joins TRBV6-2 or TRBV6-3 to TRBJ2-7; 10 bases align to TRBD2. Germline values: CDR1 MNHEY, CDR2 SVGEGT. The CDR3 is 14 residues long. The DNA of the CDR3 is TGTACCAGCAGGGTGACTAGCGGGTCCTACGAGCAGTACTTC. Encoded protein: CTSRVTSGSYEQYF.

The sample holds many counts of this clonotype. The rearrangement links TRBV3-1 to TRBJ2-7; maybe TRBD2 (5 bases). The CDR3 consists of 11 residues. V lost 6 bases, J lost 5 bases, and 8 bases lay in between. Germline lookup yields CDR1 LGHDT and CDR2 YNNKEL (reference sequence). CDR3 loop: CASRVGDEQYF. CDR3 coding DNA: TGTGCCAGCAGGGTGGGAGACGAGCAGTACTTC.

This chain uses TRBV16 with TRBJ2-1; D may be TRBD1 or TRBD2 (6 bases each). The CDR3 runs to 19 residues. The ends were cut back, 4 bases at V and 5 bases at J, with 27 bases in the middle. Germline assignment: CDR1 KGHSY and CDR2 FQNENV. The chain's CDR3 is CASSPLRVGGKIVDNEQFF. CDR3 nucleotides: TGTGCCAGCAGCCCCTTAAGGGTAGGGGGGAAAATCGTGGACAATGAGCAGTTCTTC. The full variable domain, with the rest looked up from reference TRBV16 and TRBJ2-1, is GEEVAQTPKHLVRGEGQKAKLYCAPIKGHSYVFWYQQVLKNEFKFLISFQNENVFDETGMPKERFSAKCLPNSPCSLEIQATKLEDSAVYFCASSPLRVGGKIVDNEQFFGPGTRLTVL.

This clonotype turned up a few times. The rearrangement uses TRBV27 and TRBJ2-3, with 7 bases matching TRBD2. The germline CDR1 and CDR2 sequences are MNHEY and SMNVEV (reference sequence). The CDR3 is 18 amino acids. Trimming at V came to 1 base and at J to 2 bases, leaving 12 bases not matched to a gene. The DNA for the CDR3 is TGTGCCAGCAGTTTATTTCCCGGCCTAGCGGACTCCACAGATACGCAGTATTTT. It translates to CASSLFPGLADSTDTQYF.

The chain recombines TRBV5-4 with TRBJ2-1; TRBD2 matches at 10 bases. Per the germline V gene, CDR1 is SGHNT and CDR2 is YYREEE (reference sequence). This CDR3 is built from 15 residues. J was trimmed by 5 bases and V by 9 bases; bases with no gene match: 11. The CDR3 spells CATLALAGGNNEQFF. CDR3 bases: TGTGCCACCCTCGCCTTAGCGGGAGGCAACAATGAGCAGTTCTTC. Combining the CDR3 with reference TRBV5-4 and TRBJ2-1 gives the whole variable domain ETGVTQSPTHLIKTRGQQVTLRCSSQSGHNTVSWYQQALGQGPQFIFQYYREEENGRGNFPPRFSGLQFPNYSSELNVNALELDDSALYLCATLALAGGNNEQFFGPGTRLTVL.

This clonotype was recorded only once. This CDR3 reads CASTRGISTDTQYF. The CDR3 DNA is TGTGCCAGTACCCGGGGGATTAGCACAGATACGCAGTATTTT. The chain links TRBV19 to TRBJ2-3; possible D gene TRBD2, 6 bases. Germline values: CDR1 LNHDA, CDR2 SQIVND (reference sequence). This CDR3 contains 14 residues. Trimming shortened V by 7 bases and J by 0 bases, and 11 bases separated the two germline ends.

The chain uses TRBV28 and TRBJ2-7; 9 bases agree with TRBD1. This CDR3 region has 15 residues. Germline CDR1 reads MDHEN; CDR2 reads SYDVKM. V was clipped by 7 bases and J by 4 bases; unmatched bases: 11. CDR3 sequence: CASMGGGTGWYEQYF. In nucleotides, the CDR3 is TGTGCCAGCATGGGGGGCGGGACAGGGTGGTACGAGCAGTACTTC.

There are many counts of this clonotype. This sequence joins TRBV10-3 and TRBJ2-7, with TRBD2 matching over 10 bases. Trimming cost V 4 bases and J 4 bases; bases outside gene matches: 10. Germline assignment: CDR1 ENHRY and CDR2 SYGVKD. This CDR3 is built from 16 residues. This CDR3 reads CAISVHGSSGSYEQYF. The CDR3 nucleotides are TGTGCCATCAGTGTTCACGGCTCTAGCGGGAGTTACGAGCAGTACTTC.

A word on this clonotype: This sequence may be a read error, since a much larger clone differs from it by one base. This rearrangement joins TRBV7-9 to TRBJ1-1, with unresolved D. From germline, CDR1 is SEHNR and CDR2 FQNEAQ (reference sequence). This CDR3 has 14 residues. CDR3 coding DNA: TGTGCCAGGAGCTTAGATCCAGAGTACACTGAAGCTTTCTTT. This encodes CARSLDPEYTEAFF.

This clonotype occurred many times. The CDR3 spells CASSGEEGQPQHF. The CDR3 nucleotides read TGTGCCAGCAGTGGAGAGGAAGGACAGCCCCAGCATTTT. J is TRBJ1-5 and V is TRBV2; D is unresolved. Germline-derived CDR1 and CDR2 are SNHLY and FYNNEI. The ends were cut back, 4 bases at V and 7 bases at J, with 11 bases in the middle. This CDR3 is 13 amino acids long.

This clonotype was detected a few times. The chain links TRBV4-1 to TRBJ2-2; maybe TRBD2 (5 bases). CDR1 and CDR2 (germline): MGHRA, YSYEKL. Trimming stripped 3 bases from V and 5 bases from J, with 13 bases between. This CDR3 is 15 amino acids long. The DNA for the CDR3 is TGCGCCAGCAGCCAGAAAATAGCGCCAACCGGGGAGCTGTTTTTT. As protein: CASSQKIAPTGELFF.

This clonotype was observed a handful of times. This chain's CDR3 is CASSLRSDNQHF. DNA of the CDR3: TGTGCCAGCAGCTTACGGTCGGATAATCAGCATTTT. The rearrangement joins TRBV7-9 to TRBJ1-5; D remains unclear. This CDR3 has 12 residues. Germline V CDR1 and CDR2: SEHNR, FQNEAQ (reference sequence). The V end was cut by 2 bases, the J end by 13 bases, with 12 bases between.

This clonotype was observed many times. V is TRBV20-1 and J is TRBJ2-7; D gene unclear. Germline-derived CDR1 and CDR2 are DFQATT and SNEGSKA (reference sequence). The CDR3 is made up of 12 amino acids. V lost 6 bases and J 3 bases, leaving 12 bases between the germline ends. In nucleotides, the CDR3 is TGCAGTGCCAATCCCGTCCACTACGAGCAGTACTTC. Residues: CSANPVHYEQYF.

A few counts support this clonotype. J is TRBJ1-5 and V is TRBV24-1; D is unclear. The CDR3 length is 13 residues. V was pared by 6 bases and J by 7 bases, with 12 bases between. The germline V gene encodes CDR1 KGHDR and CDR2 SFDVKD. CDR3 protein: CATSSYSGQPQHF. The CDR3 nucleotides read TGTGCCACCAGTTCCTACTCGGGGCAGCCCCAGCATTTT.

The table lists this clonotype with a few counts. The genes are TRBV30 and TRBJ2-1; the match to TRBD1 covers 8 bases. The germline CDR1 and CDR2 sequences are GTSNPN and SVGIG (reference sequence). This CDR3 has 13 amino acids. Trimming removed 5 bases from V and 9 bases from J; junction bases left unmatched: 9. CDR3: CAWGQGMEGEQFF. CDR3 bases: TGTGCCTGGGGACAGGGCATGGAGGGTGAGCAGTTCTTC.

The chain has TRBV27 and TRBJ1-5; TRBD1 matches at 11 bases. The V segment lost 5 bases and the J segment 3 bases; nucleotides outside the gene matches: 6. This CDR3 has 16 residues. The V gene's germline CDR1 is MNHEY and CDR2 SMNVEV (reference sequence). The CDR3, as DNA: TGTGCCAGCAGTCGACGGGACAGGGGGATCAATCAGCCCCAGCATTTT. Amino acids: CASSRRDRGINQPQHF.